The T cell receptor (beta chain) described here comes from a study of shared clonotypes between healthy human individuals. With respect to this clone: Its antigen is still unknown.

Study results and caveats: Clonotype sharing levels among donors were expected to vary with sequencing depth.

TCRdb's copy holds only in-frame clones and misses some; the assay was immunoSEQ multiplex PCR. The data contain 2 million to 2.5 million clones, about 94% of them singletons. This TCR came from a man aged 18 to 30 in good health. Material: naive CD4+ T cells sorted from blood. Indicated subset: CD45RA+ positively selected.

As DNA, the CDR3 is TGTGCCGGGGTGACAGGGGGCGGGACTGAAGCTTTCTTT. It specifies CAGVTGGGTEAFF. This chain connects TRBV30 to TRBJ1-1, with 10 bases fitting TRBD1. The CDR3 runs to 13 residues. Germline V gives CDR1 GTSNPN, CDR2 SVGIG (reference sequence). V shed 8 bases and J 5 bases; nucleotides not matched to a gene: 8.